The 8 T cell receptor beta chains in this list originate from one sample, sequenced in a study of T cell repertoires in cytomegalovirus infection. TCRdb re-analysed the reads in MiXCR, keeping a single row per CDR3 protein. Seen here are about 100,000 distinct CDR3 sequences, under 25% observed once, and the top ten hold approximately 39%. Sequenced material: CD8+ T cells from PBMCs. These receptors were taken from a human donor in good health (CMV status not recorded). Some clones in this sample may be carry-over from other donors' samples.

This clonotype was recorded a few times. This sequence joins TRBV7-9 and TRBJ1-2; tentative D call: TRBD1 (6 bases). Trimming left V 7 bases short and J 2 bases short, with 26 bases between. Germline-derived CDR1 and CDR2 are SEHNR and FQNEAQ (reference sequence). This CDR3 comprises 18 residues. Here the CDR3 reads CASTPPGAERKRNYGYTF. The CDR3 DNA sequence: TGTGCCAGCACCCCCCCGGGGGCAGAAAGAAAACGGAACTATGGCTACACCTTC.

The chain combines TRBV7-3 with TRBJ2-1; D is perhaps TRBD1 (8 bases). Germline V gives CDR1 SGHTA, CDR2 FQGTGA. V was trimmed by 5 bases and J by 4 bases, leaving 15 bases between them. This CDR3 region has 15 residues. This CDR3 reads CASSPQGGRYNEQFF. CDR3 bases: TGTGCCAGCAGCCCACAGGGGGGGCGATACAATGAGCAGTTCTTC. Full variable domain (missing parts from reference TRBV7-3 and TRBJ2-1): GAGVSQTPSNKVTEKGKYVELRCDPISGHTALYWYRQSLGQGPEFLIYFQGTGAADDSGLPNDRFFAVRPEGSVSTLKIQRTERGDSAVYLCASSPQGGRYNEQFFGPGTRLTVL.

About this clonotype itself: A read error may be the cause here, since a much bigger clone is one base away. V gene TRBV28 combines with J gene TRBJ1-1; D uncertain. The CDR3 contains 14 residues. Germline CDR1 MDHEN, CDR2 SYDVKM. This CDR3 reads CASSLPDFHTKAFF. The CDR3 coding sequence is TGTGCCAGCAGTTTACCAGACTTCCACACTAAAGCTTTCTTT.

The sample holds a few counts of this clonotype. The chain recombines TRBV28 with TRBJ1-1; 9 bases are shared with TRBD1. CDR1 MDHEN and CDR2 SYDVKM come from the germline V gene. After removal of 4 bases from V and 5 bases from J, the junction contained 8 bases not matched to a gene. The CDR3 runs 15 residues. This CDR3 is CASSSPRDRATEAFF. The CDR3, as DNA: TGTGCCAGCAGTTCCCCCCGGGACAGGGCGACTGAAGCTTTCTTT.

This clonotype has only a few counts. This sequence joins TRBV7-2 and TRBJ2-7; D unresolved. Deletions cut 5 bases from V and 6 bases from J, with 20 bases between. CDR1 and CDR2 from the germline V gene are SGHTA and FQGNSA. The CDR3 covers 15 residues. CDR3 nucleotide sequence: TGTGCCAGCAGCCCTTTATCTGTTTCCTACGGCGAGCAGTACTTC. Protein: CASSPLSVSYGEQYF.

V usage is TRBV2 and J usage is TRBJ2-7; the D is unclear. Germline V gene data show CDR1 as SNHLY and CDR2 as FYNNEI. The germline V and J ends were trimmed by 9 bases and 2 bases, with 14 bases remaining between them. The CDR3 runs 13 residues. CDR3 sequence reads: CASLNPTTYEQYF. The DNA for the CDR3 is TGTGCCAGTCTGAACCCTACAACCTACGAGCAGTACTTC.

The sample holds many counts of this clonotype. V gene TRBV7-9 combines with J gene TRBJ2-1, with 11 nucleotides matching TRBD2. V trimming: 2 bases; J trimming: 8 bases; junction bases outside the gene matches: 5. Germline V gene data show CDR1 as SEHNR and CDR2 as FQNEAQ (reference sequence). The CDR3 covers 15 residues. The chain's CDR3 is CASSLLAGGPDEQFF. The CDR3 coding sequence is TGTGCCAGCAGCTTATTAGCGGGAGGGCCGGATGAGCAGTTCTTC.

A few counts support this clonotype. This chain uses TRBV6-6 with TRBJ2-7, with D maybe TRBD1 (6 bases). This CDR3 is 16 amino acids long. The germline V gene encodes CDR1 MNHNY and CDR2 SVGAGI (reference sequence). Trimming left V 0 bases short and J 2 bases short, with 14 bases between. CDR3 bases: TGTGCCAGCAGTTACTCCCCCCGGGACAATACCTACGAGCAGTACTTC. It specifies CASSYSPRDNTYEQYF.